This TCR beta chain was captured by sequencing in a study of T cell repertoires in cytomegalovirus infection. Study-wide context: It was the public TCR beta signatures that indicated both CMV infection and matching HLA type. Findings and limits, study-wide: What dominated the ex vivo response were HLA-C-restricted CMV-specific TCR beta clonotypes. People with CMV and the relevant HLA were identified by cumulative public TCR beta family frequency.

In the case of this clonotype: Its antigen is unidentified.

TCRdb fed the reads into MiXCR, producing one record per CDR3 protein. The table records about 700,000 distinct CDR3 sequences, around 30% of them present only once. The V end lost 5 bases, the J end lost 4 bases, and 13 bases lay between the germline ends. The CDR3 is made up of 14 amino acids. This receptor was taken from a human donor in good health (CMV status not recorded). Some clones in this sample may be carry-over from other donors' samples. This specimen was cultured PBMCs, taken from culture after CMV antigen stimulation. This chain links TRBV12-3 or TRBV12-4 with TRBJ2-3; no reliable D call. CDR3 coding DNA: TGTGCCAGCAGTCTACGTAGTGTGGCAGATACGCAGTATTTT. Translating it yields CASSLRSVADTQYF.